This entry features one T cell receptor (beta chain) sequence. There are 14 residues in the CDR3. J was trimmed by 4 bases and V by 7 bases; bases with no gene match: 9. In germline, CDR1 is SGHRS, CDR2 YFSETQ. This specimen comes from a study of Ad26.COV2.S vaccination and SARS-CoV-2 variants. Assay used: immunoSEQ multiplex PCR; TCRdb lists only in-frame clones, some missing. The data hold fewer than 400,000 clones, with over 80% observed a single time. As to treatment: 15 to 20 received Ad26.COV2.S at low or high dose, single or two shots; several received placebo; per-sample allocation not given. Day 63 after the first vaccine or placebo injection was the time point for sampling.

The chain has TRBV5-1 and TRBJ2-7; 9 bases are a match to TRBD1. This receptor was identified in a person aged 18 to 65 who received the Ad26.COV2.S COVID-19 vaccine or a placebo. Sequenced material: peripheral blood, taken in a trial of Ad26.COV2.S vaccine versus placebo. The CDR3 coding sequence is TGCGCCAGCGCTCTCGGGACAGGGTTTTACGAGCAGTACTTC. Protein: CASALGTGFYEQYF.